This TCR beta chain came from a study of naive and memory T cell subsets. Sequential positive selection took CD4 T cells first, then CD8 T cells. This clonotype was detected a few times. Its matching antigen is unknown. The beta constant-region primer was an equimolar mix of two oligonucleotides covering TRBC1 and TRBC2. TCRdb redid the calling of the UMI-ligation and nested PCR reads with MiXCR, one entry per CDR3 protein. This sample yields about 85,000 distinct CDR3 sequences, of which roughly 13% are seen a single time; 0.7% to 0.95% belongs to the top ten. CDR1 and CDR2 from the germline V gene are DFQATT and SNEGSKA (reference sequence). V was pared by 4 bases and J by 0 bases, with 10 bases between. The CDR3 covers 14 residues. Study-wide findings and caveats: Expression changes during T cell differentiation may affect RNA-based TCR counts. From naive to CM, EM and EMRA, diversity decreased and Gini increased.

The rearrangement uses TRBV20-1 and TRBJ1-5; the D gene is possibly TRBD1 (5 bases). This TCR derives from a human donor in good health. Sequencing input: central memory CD4+ T cells from blood. The CDR3 sequence: CSATGLNSNQPQHF. The CDR3 bases are TGCAGTGCTACGGGGCTGAATAGCAATCAGCCCCAGCATTTT.